The 13 T cell receptor beta chains given below trace back to one sample, sequenced in a study of spatial heterogeneity in lung cancer. Time point: sample taken at primary tumor resection. TCRdb fed the 5' RACE reads into MiXCR, producing one record per CDR3 protein. The sample yields approximately 52,000 distinct CDR3 sequences, under 6% seen once. The specimen was PBMCs, collected at surgery. These receptors were obtained from a male donor with early-stage non-small cell lung cancer.

This clonotype was counted many times. This sequence joins TRBV25-1 and TRBJ1-3; D is ambiguous. Between the trimmed V and J ends, which lost 7 bases and 3 bases, there was a span of 16 bases. Looked up from germline, CDR1 is MGHDK and CDR2 is SYGVNS. CDR3 size: 15 residues. CDR3 region: CASTAPPEDGNTIYF. The DNA for the CDR3 is TGTGCCAGCACCGCCCCCCCGGAGGATGGAAACACCATATATTTT.

This clonotype has ten or more counts. The V gene is TRBV5-1, the J gene TRBJ2-7, with 7 bases identical to TRBD2. Germline CDR1 SGHRS, CDR2 YFSETQ. The CDR3 contains 14 residues. Germline trimming cut 3 bases from V and 3 bases from J; bases unmatched to any gene: 6. The CDR3 nucleotides read TGCGCCAGCAGCTCGACCGGCGGGAGCTACGAGCAGTACTTC. It yields the protein CASSSTGGSYEQYF.

In regard to this clonotype: A read error may be the cause here, since a much bigger clone is one base away. The chain carries TRBV7-7 and TRBJ2-1, with 10 bases identical to TRBD1. V gave up 5 bases and J gave up 2 bases; unmatched junction bases: 6. The CDR3 is made up of 16 amino acids. Germline V gives CDR1 SSHAT, CDR2 FNYEAQ (reference sequence). In DNA, the CDR3 is TGTGCCAGCAGCAATGACGGACAGGGGGCCTACAATGAGCAGTTCTTC. Its protein product is CASSNDGQGAYNEQFF.

This clonotype came up many times. This chain uses TRBV6-6 with TRBJ2-1, with D tentatively TRBD2 (6 bases). The CDR3 loop spans 15 amino acids. The germline CDR1 and CDR2 sequences are MNHNY and SVGAGI (reference sequence). V lost 7 bases to trimming and J lost 2 bases, with 15 bases between them. CDR3 amino acids: CASTLGGVTYNEQFF. In DNA form, the CDR3 reads TGTGCCAGCACCCTCGGAGGGGTAACCTACAATGAGCAGTTCTTC.

The sample holds many counts of this clonotype. The chain uses TRBV11-2 and TRBJ2-1; D unclear. With 4 bases removed from V and 6 bases from J, the gap between germline ends came to 7 bases. The CDR3 extends over 12 amino acids. Germline CDR1 is SGHAT and CDR2 is FQNNGV. CDR3: CASSSDFNEQFF. In DNA form, the CDR3 reads TGTGCCAGCAGCTCCGACTTCAATGAGCAGTTCTTC. The whole variable domain, remainder taken from reference TRBV11-2 and TRBJ2-1, is EAGVAQSPRYKIIEKRQSVAFWCNPISGHATLYWYQQILGQGPKLLIQFQNNGVVDDSQLPKDRFSAERLKGVDSTLKIQPAKLEDSAVYLCASSSDFNEQFFGPGTRLTVL.

Many counts were recorded for this clonotype. V is TRBV20-1 and J is TRBJ2-5; maybe TRBD1 (5 bases). Trimming removed 6 bases from V and 1 base from J, with 12 bases in between. Germline loops: CDR1 DFQATT, CDR2 SNEGSKA (reference sequence). CDR3 size: 13 residues. The CDR3 region is CSAIRVVQETQYF. Written as DNA, the CDR3 is TGCAGTGCGATCAGGGTAGTCCAAGAGACCCAGTACTTC.

This clonotype was observed at least ten times. V usage is TRBV18 and J usage is TRBJ1-1; D not resolved. From germline, CDR1 is KGHSH and CDR2 LQKENI. This CDR3 is built from 17 residues. With 2 bases removed from V and 4 bases from J, the gap between germline ends came to 20 bases. CDR3 in DNA: TGTGCCAGCTCACCATCCCCCCTGTTGGGCTGGGGCACTGAAGCTTTCTTT. This translates into CASSPSPLLGWGTEAFF.

This clonotype was observed many times. The CDR3 loop reads CASSPLRPGLVETGELFF. In DNA form, the CDR3 reads TGTGCCAGCAGCCCACTCCGCCCGGGACTAGTGGAAACCGGGGAGCTGTTTTTT. The V gene is TRBV6-2 or TRBV6-3, the J gene TRBJ2-2; TRBD2 aligns across 8 bases. CDR3 length: 18 amino acids. Germline CDR1 and CDR2: MNHEY and SVGEGT. After removal of 6 bases from V and 5 bases from J, the junction contained 17 bases not matched to a gene.

This clonotype occurred many times. This CDR3 reads CASSATGTPDTEAFF. CDR3 nucleotides: TGCGCCAGCAGCGCGACAGGGACCCCGGACACTGAAGCTTTCTTT. The chain uses TRBV5-1 and TRBJ1-1, with 7 positions matching TRBD1. V lost 4 bases, J lost 3 bases, and 9 bases stayed unmatched. Germline V gene data show CDR1 as SGHRS and CDR2 as YFSETQ. This CDR3 is 15 amino acids long.

This clonotype has ten or more counts. The chain uses TRBV6-1 and TRBJ1-2; possible D gene TRBD1, 6 bases. Germline lookup yields CDR1 MNHNS and CDR2 SASEGT. The CDR3 length is 13 residues. V dropped 5 bases and J dropped 4 bases, with 11 bases sitting between them. The CDR3 is CASSQSGAYGYTF. The CDR3 DNA reads TGTGCCAGCAGTCAATCAGGGGCCTATGGCTACACCTTC.

Ten or more counts support this clonotype. The rearrangement uses TRBV5-1 and TRBJ2-5; no clear D gene. This CDR3 region has 15 residues. The V end lost 0 bases, the J end lost 7 bases, and 16 bases lay between the germline ends. Germline CDR1 is SGHRS and CDR2 is YFSETQ. CDR3 loop: CASSLALAPEGTQYF. CDR3 sequence (DNA): TGCGCCAGCAGCTTGGCCTTGGCGCCCGAAGGGACCCAGTACTTC.

This clonotype was detected many times. The CDR3: CASSTFGGITEAFF. In nucleotides, the CDR3 is TGTGCCAGCAGCACCTTCGGAGGAATAACTGAAGCTTTCTTT. The V and J genes are TRBV11-2 and TRBJ1-1; D not certain. Trimming removed 5 bases from V and 5 bases from J, with 15 bases in between. CDR3 length: 14 residues. CDR1 and CDR2 from the germline V gene are SGHAT and FQNNGV.

This clonotype was detected ten times or more. The chain carries TRBV7-9 and TRBJ2-3; D gene ambiguous. Germline-derived CDR1 and CDR2 are SEHNR and FQNEAQ (reference sequence). The germline V and J ends were trimmed by 8 bases and 1 base, with 10 bases remaining between them. The CDR3 sequence is 13 residues long. The CDR3 bases are TGTGCCAGCGGTTTGAGAGGCACAGATACGCAGTATTTT. Translated: CASGLRGTDTQYF. Based on the CDR3 plus reference TRBV7-9 and TRBJ2-3, the full variable domain is DTGVSQNPRHKITKRGQNVTFRCDPISEHNRLYWYRQTLGQGPEFLTYFQNEAQLEKSRLLSDRFSAERPKGSFSTLEIQRTEQGDSAMYLCASGLRGTDTQYFGPGTRLTVL.